This TCR beta chain was found in a study of shared clonotypes between healthy human individuals. As to this clone: Antigen unknown.

The CDR3 extends over 16 amino acids. Germline loops: CDR1 SEHNR, CDR2 FQNEAQ (reference sequence). With V trimmed by 3 bases and J by 4 bases, 8 bases remained unmatched. Study observations and caveats: Sampling included only blood; tissue repertoires likely differ. In a handful of donors, around 5% of naive CD4 clonotypes appeared in common.

Naive CD8 cells lacked CD45RO and underwent positive selection for CCR7, leaving out terminally differentiated effector memory CD45RA+ cells. This table comes from immunoSEQ multiplex PCR, and its TCRdb copy is limited to in-frame clones, with some not included. The table includes 750,000 to 1,000,000 clones, 85% to 95% detected once. The TCR was taken from a young man in good health. This chain links TRBV7-9 with TRBJ2-7, with 11 bases aligning to TRBD2. Sequencing was performed on naive CD8+ T cells sorted from blood. CDR3 amino acids: CASSLNSGRADYEQYF. The CDR3 nucleotides read TGTGCCAGCAGCTTGAATAGCGGGAGGGCCGATTACGAGCAGTACTTC.